The 13 T cell receptor beta chains below were found in one sample sequenced in a study of T cell repertoires in cytomegalovirus infection. TCRdb re-analysed the reads in MiXCR, keeping a single row per CDR3 protein. The sample records about 570,000 distinct CDR3 sequences, 35% to 50% being singletons. The antigens for these receptors are not known. The sequencing here drew on cultured PBMCs, taken from culture after CMV antigen stimulation. The receptors were gathered from a human donor in good health (CMV status not recorded). Some clones in this sample may be carry-over from other donors' samples.

The chain couples TRBV4-3 to TRBJ1-5; D may be TRBD1 (5 bases). This CDR3 has 15 amino acids. Between the trimmed V and J ends, which lost 4 bases and 6 bases, there was a span of 16 bases. Germline CDR1 is LGHNA and CDR2 is YSLEER. The DNA of the CDR3 is TGCGCCAGCAGCCGAACGAGAGGGGTAGGTCAGCCCCAGCATTTT. As protein: CASSRTRGVGQPQHF.

The chain combines TRBV6-6 with TRBJ1-6; D is possibly TRBD1 (6 bases). Per the germline V gene, CDR1 is MNHNY and CDR2 is SVGAGI (reference sequence). The CDR3 is made up of 17 amino acids. V lost 11 bases and J lost 3, with 23 bases in between. CDR3 protein: CAVPLEGGARYNSPLHF. The CDR3 region has the DNA TGTGCCGTACCCCTCGAGGGGGGCGCGCGCTATAATTCACCCCTCCACTTT.

This clonotype came up a few times. This sequence joins TRBV7-2 and TRBJ2-7; TRBD1 aligns across 8 bases. This CDR3 has 13 amino acids. Losses at the gene ends were 4 bases for V and 4 bases for J; bases not matched to a gene: 3. CDR1 and CDR2 (germline): SGHTA, FQGNSA. The CDR3 DNA follows: TGTGCCAGCAGCTGGACAGGGCTTTACGAGCAGTACTTC. This gives the protein CASSWTGLYEQYF.

The V gene is TRBV27, the J gene TRBJ2-1; TRBD2 aligns across 9 bases. Trimming removed 0 bases from V and 9 bases from J; junction bases left unmatched: 6. Germline loops: CDR1 MNHEY, CDR2 SMNVEV (reference sequence). This CDR3 has 15 amino acids. The chain's CDR3 is CASSLSSGGILEQFF. Written as DNA, the CDR3 is TGTGCCAGCAGTTTATCTAGCGGGGGAATCCTTGAGCAGTTCTTC.

This chain uses TRBV7-2 with TRBJ2-1, with no clear D. This CDR3 has 14 amino acids. V shed 1 base and J shed 3 bases, with 7 bases lying between them. The V gene's germline CDR1 is SGHTA and CDR2 FQGNSA. The CDR3 DNA reads TGTGCCAGCAGCTTAGAACGGAACTACAATGAGCAGTTCTTC. It specifies CASSLERNYNEQFF.

The table lists this clonotype with many counts. The V and J genes are TRBV7-9 and TRBJ1-5; D unresolved. Germline V gene data show CDR1 as SEHNR and CDR2 as FQNEAQ (reference sequence). The CDR3 is made up of 15 amino acids. Trimming left V 1 base short and J 6 bases short, with 13 bases between. This CDR3 reads CASSLVGGFGQPQHF. The CDR3 DNA sequence: TGTGCCAGCAGCTTAGTTGGAGGGTTTGGTCAGCCCCAGCATTTT. Together with reference TRBV7-9 and TRBJ1-5, the CDR3 gives the full variable domain: DTGVSQNPRHKITKRGQNVTFRCDPISEHNRLYWYRQTLGQGPEFLTYFQNEAQLEKSRLLSDRFSAERPKGSFSTLEIQRTEQGDSAMYLCASSLVGGFGQPQHFGDGTRLSIL.

This clonotype was seen repeatedly, ten times or more. V usage is TRBV7-2 and J usage is TRBJ2-5; D possibly corresponds to TRBD1 (6 bases). CDR1 is SGHTA and CDR2 is FQGNSA in the germline V gene. Trimming stripped 5 bases from V and 1 base from J, with 11 bases between. The CDR3 sequence is 14 residues long. The DNA for the CDR3 is TGTGCCAGCAGCCCGAACAGGGTCCAAGAGACCCAGTACTTC. Translation gives CASSPNRVQETQYF.

V gene TRBV20-1 combines with J gene TRBJ2-7, with TRBD2 as a possible D gene (5 bases). The V and J ends lost 2 bases and 6 bases respectively, with 14 bases between them. CDR1 and CDR2 from the germline V gene are DFQATT and SNEGSKA (reference sequence). The CDR3 totals 13 residues. In nucleotides, the CDR3 is TGCAGTGCTAGACCCACGGACGGGGTCGAGCAGTACTTC. Amino acid sequence: CSARPTDGVEQYF.

V is TRBV30 and J is TRBJ2-1; TRBD2 is a possible D gene (6 bases). V was clipped by 0 bases and J by 5 bases, with 14 bases between them. In germline, CDR1 is GTSNPN, CDR2 SVGIG (reference sequence). The CDR3 runs to 15 residues. The CDR3 sequence is CAWSVGVAAHNEQFF. The CDR3 DNA follows: TGTGCCTGGAGTGTAGGAGTAGCGGCTCACAATGAGCAGTTCTTC. Full variable domain (remainder filled in from reference TRBV30 and TRBJ2-1): SQTIHQWPATLVQPVGSPLSLECTVEGTSNPNLYWYRQAAGRGLQLLFYSVGIGQISSEVPQNLSASRPQDRQFILSSKKLLLSDSGFYLCAWSVGVAAHNEQFFGPGTRLTVL.

This chain links TRBV5-4 with TRBJ1-5; TRBD1 might be the D (6 bases). V lost 4 bases to trimming and J lost 7 bases, with 12 bases between them. The germline V gene encodes CDR1 SGHNT and CDR2 YYREEE (reference sequence). This CDR3 has 13 residues. The CDR3 DNA follows: TGTGCCAGCAGCATAGGACAGACCCAGCCCCAGCATTTT. This gives the protein CASSIGQTQPQHF.

The chain joins TRBV7-3 to TRBJ2-5, with 8 bases aligning to TRBD1. Germline lookup yields CDR1 SGHTA and CDR2 FQGTGA. This CDR3 is 14 amino acids long. The V gene end was trimmed by 2 bases and the J gene end by 6 bases; junction bases not matched to a gene: 5. Here the CDR3 DNA reads TGTGCCAGCAGCTTAGAGGACAGGGTCAAGACCCAGTACTTC. It codes for CASSLEDRVKTQYF.

The genes are TRBV12-3 or TRBV12-4 and TRBJ2-3; 9 bases line up with TRBD2. The CDR3 totals 17 residues. The trim removed 5 bases at V and 2 bases at J, leaving 11 bases unmatched. The CDR3: CASSNPYLAGSTDTQYF. Written as DNA, the CDR3 is TGTGCCAGCAGTAACCCCTACCTAGCGGGATCCACAGATACGCAGTATTTT.

In its sample, this clonotype was seen many times. The V gene is TRBV7-2, the J gene TRBJ2-3; TRBD2 agrees at 11 bases. Losses at the gene ends were 3 bases for V and 0 bases for J; bases not matched to a gene: 2. CDR1 SGHTA and CDR2 FQGNSA come from the germline V gene. The CDR3 contains 16 residues. The CDR3 protein is CASSFWTSGSTDTQYF. The DNA of the CDR3 is TGTGCCAGCAGCTTCTGGACTAGCGGGAGCACAGATACGCAGTATTTT.